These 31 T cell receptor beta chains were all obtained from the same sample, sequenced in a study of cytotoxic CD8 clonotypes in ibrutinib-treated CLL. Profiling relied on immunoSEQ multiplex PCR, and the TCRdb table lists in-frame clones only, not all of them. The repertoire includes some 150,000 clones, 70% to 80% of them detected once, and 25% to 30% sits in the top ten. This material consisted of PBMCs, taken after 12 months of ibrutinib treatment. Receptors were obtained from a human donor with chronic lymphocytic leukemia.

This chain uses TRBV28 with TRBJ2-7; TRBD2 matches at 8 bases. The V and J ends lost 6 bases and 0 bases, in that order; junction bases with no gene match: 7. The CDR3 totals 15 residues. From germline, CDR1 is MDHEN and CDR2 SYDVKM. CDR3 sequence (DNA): TGTGCCAGCAGGCCTCCGGGGGGGGCCTCCTACGAGCAGTACTTC. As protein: CASRPPGGASYEQYF.

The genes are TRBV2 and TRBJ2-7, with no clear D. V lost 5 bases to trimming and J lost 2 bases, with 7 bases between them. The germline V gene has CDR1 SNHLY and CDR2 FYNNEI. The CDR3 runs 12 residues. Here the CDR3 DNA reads TGTGCCAGCAGTCCCGTCACCTACGAGCAGTACTTC. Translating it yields CASSPVTYEQYF.

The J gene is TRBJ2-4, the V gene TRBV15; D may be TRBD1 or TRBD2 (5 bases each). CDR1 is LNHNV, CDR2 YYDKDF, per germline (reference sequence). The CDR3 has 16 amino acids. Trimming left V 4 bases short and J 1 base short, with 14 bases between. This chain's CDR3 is CATSTGDVGAKNIQYF. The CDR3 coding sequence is TGTGCCACCAGCACCGGGGACGTTGGGGCCAAAAACATTCAGTACTTC. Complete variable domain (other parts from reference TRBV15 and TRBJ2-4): DAMVIQNPRYQVTQFGKPVTLSCSQTLNHNVMYWYQQKSSQAPKLLFHYYDKDFNNEADTPDNFQSRRPNTSFCFLDIRSPGLGDTAMYLCATSTGDVGAKNIQYFGAGTRLSVL.

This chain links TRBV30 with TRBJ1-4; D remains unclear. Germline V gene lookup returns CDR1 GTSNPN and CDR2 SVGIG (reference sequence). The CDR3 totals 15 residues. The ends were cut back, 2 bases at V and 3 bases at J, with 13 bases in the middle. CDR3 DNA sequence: TGTGCCTGGAGTTCCGCCGGACGAGCTAATGAAAAACTGTTTTTT. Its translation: CAWSSAGRANEKLFF.

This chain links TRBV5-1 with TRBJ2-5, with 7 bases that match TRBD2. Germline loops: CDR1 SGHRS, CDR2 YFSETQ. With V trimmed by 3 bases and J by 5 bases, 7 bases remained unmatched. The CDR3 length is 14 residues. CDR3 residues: CASSSGGGVETQYF. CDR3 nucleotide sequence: TGCGCCAGCAGCTCCGGGGGAGGGGTGGAGACCCAGTACTTC.

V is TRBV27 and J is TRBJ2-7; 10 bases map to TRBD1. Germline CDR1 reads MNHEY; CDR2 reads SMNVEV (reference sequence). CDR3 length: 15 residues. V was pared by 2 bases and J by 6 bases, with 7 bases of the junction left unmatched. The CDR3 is CASSLQTGTGAEQYF. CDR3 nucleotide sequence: TGTGCCAGCAGTTTACAGACCGGGACAGGGGCCGAGCAGTACTTC.

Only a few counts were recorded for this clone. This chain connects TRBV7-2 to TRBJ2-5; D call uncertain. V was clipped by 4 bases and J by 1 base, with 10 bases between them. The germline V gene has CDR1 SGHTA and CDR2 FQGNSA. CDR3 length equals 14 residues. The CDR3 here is CASSYSTSQETQYF. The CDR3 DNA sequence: TGTGCCAGCAGCTACTCGACAAGCCAAGAGACCCAGTACTTC. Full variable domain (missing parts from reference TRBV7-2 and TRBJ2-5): GAGVSQSPSNKVTEKGKDVELRCDPISGHTALYWYRQSLGQGLEFLIYFQGNSAPDKSGLPSDRFSAERTGGSVSTLTIQRTQQEDSAVYLCASSYSTSQETQYFGPGTRLLVL.

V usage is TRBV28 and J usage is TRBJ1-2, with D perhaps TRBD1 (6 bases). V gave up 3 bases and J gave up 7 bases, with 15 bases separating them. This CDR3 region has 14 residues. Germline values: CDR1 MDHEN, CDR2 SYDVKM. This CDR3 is CASSLGGQVVGYTF. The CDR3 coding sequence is TGTGCCAGCAGTTTGGGGGGCCAAGTAGTTGGCTACACCTTC.

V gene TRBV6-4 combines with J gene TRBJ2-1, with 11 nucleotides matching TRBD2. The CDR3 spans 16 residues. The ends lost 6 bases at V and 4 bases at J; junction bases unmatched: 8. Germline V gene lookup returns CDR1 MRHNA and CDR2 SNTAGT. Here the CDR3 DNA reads TGTGCCAGCAGCCCGTCCGGGACTAGCGGTTACAATGAGCAGTTCTTC. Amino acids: CASSPSGTSGYNEQFF.

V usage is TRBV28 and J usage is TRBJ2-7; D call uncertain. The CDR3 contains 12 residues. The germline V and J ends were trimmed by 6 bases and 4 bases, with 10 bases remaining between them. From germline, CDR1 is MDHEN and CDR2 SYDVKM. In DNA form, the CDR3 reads TGTGCCAGCAGCAAACCCCGTTACGAGCAGTACTTC. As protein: CASSKPRYEQYF.

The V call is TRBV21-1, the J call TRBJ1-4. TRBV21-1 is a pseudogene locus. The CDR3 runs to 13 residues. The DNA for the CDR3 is TGTGCCAGCAGCACTGCAACTAATGAAAAACTGTTTTTT. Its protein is CASSTATNEKLFF.

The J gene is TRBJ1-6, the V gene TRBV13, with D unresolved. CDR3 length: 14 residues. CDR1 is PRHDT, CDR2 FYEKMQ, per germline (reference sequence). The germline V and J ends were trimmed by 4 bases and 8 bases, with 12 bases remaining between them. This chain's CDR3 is CASSSPIKDSPLHF. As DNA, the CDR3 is TGTGCCAGCAGCTCACCTATCAAGGATTCACCCCTCCACTTT.

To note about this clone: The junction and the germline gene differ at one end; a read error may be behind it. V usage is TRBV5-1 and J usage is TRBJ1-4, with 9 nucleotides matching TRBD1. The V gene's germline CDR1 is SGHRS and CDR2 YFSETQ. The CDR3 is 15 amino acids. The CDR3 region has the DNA TGCGCCAGCACCTTGACCGGGACAGGGAATGAAAAACTGTTTTTT. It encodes CASTLTGTGNEKLFF.

The CDR3 DNA is TGCGCCAGCAGCTTAACCGGGACAGGGCGTGACGAGCAGTACTTC. It encodes CASSLTGTGRDEQYF. V gene TRBV5-1 combines with J gene TRBJ2-7; 9 positions match TRBD1. This CDR3 spans 15 amino acids. Germline lookup yields CDR1 SGHRS and CDR2 YFSETQ. Germline trimming cut 2 bases from V and 5 bases from J; bases unmatched to any gene: 8.

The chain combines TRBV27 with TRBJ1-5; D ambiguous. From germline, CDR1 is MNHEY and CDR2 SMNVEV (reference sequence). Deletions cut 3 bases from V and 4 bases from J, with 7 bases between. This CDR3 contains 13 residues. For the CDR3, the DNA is TGTGCCAGCAGTTTGATCGAGAATCAGCCCCAGCATTTT. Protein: CASSLIENQPQHF.

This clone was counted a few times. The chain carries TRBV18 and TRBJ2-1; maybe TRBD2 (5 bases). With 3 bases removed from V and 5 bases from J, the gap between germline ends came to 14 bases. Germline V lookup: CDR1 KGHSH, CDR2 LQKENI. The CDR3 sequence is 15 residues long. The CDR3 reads CASSPDLLANNEQFF. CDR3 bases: TGTGCCAGCTCACCTGACTTGCTAGCTAACAATGAGCAGTTCTTC.

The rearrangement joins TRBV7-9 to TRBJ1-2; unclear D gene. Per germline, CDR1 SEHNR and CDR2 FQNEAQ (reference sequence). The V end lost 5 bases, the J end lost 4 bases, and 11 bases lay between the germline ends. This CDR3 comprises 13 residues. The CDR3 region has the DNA TGTGCCAGCAGCCGAGACGGGTTCTATGGCTACACCTTC. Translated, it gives CASSRDGFYGYTF.

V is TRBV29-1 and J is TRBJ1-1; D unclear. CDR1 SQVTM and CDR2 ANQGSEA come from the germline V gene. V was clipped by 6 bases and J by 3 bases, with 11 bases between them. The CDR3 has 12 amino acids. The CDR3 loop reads CSVRKYDTEAFF. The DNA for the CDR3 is TGCAGCGTCCGTAAGTACGACACTGAAGCTTTCTTT. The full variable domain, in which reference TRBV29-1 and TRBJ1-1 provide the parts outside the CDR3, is SAVISQKPSRDICQRGTSLTIQCQVDSQVTMMFWYRQQPGQSLTLIATANQGSEATYESGFVIDKFPISRPNLTFSTLTVSNMSPEDSSIYLCSVRKYDTEAFFGQGTRLTVV.

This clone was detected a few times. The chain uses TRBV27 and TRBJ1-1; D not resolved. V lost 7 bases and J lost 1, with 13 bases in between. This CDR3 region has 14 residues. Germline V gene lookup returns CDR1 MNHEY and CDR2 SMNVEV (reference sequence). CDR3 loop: CASMRVGRNTEAFF. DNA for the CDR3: TGTGCCAGCATGCGGGTCGGAAGGAACACTGAAGCTTTCTTT.

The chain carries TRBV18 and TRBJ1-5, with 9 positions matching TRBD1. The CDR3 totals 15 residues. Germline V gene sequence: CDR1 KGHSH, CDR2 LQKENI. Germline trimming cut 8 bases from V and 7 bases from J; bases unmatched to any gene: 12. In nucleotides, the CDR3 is TGTGCCAGCCGAGCACCGGGACAGGGAACCCAGCCCCAGCATTTT. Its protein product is CASRAPGQGTQPQHF.

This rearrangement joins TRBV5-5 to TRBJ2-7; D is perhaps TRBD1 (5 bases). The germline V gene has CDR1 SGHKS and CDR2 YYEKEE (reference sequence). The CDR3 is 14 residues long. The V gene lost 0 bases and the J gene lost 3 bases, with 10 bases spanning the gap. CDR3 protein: CASSLDRINYEQYF. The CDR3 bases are TGTGCCAGCAGCTTGGACAGGATAAACTACGAGCAGTACTTC. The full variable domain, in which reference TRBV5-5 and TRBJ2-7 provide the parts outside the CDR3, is DAGVTQSPTHLIKTRGQQVTLRCSPISGHKSVSWYQQVLGQGPQFIFQYYEKEERGRGNFPDRFSARQFPNYSSELNVNALLLGDSALYLCASSLDRINYEQYFGPGTRLTVT.

CDR3 sequence: CSVEVLGSTEAFF. The DNA for the CDR3 is TGCAGCGTTGAAGTGCTGGGGTCCACAGAAGCTTTCTTT. This chain links TRBV29-1 with TRBJ1-1; D gene ambiguous. The CDR3 is made up of 13 amino acids. The germline V gene encodes CDR1 SQVTM and CDR2 ANQGSEA. The V end lost 1 base, the J end lost 8 bases, and 14 bases lay between the germline ends.

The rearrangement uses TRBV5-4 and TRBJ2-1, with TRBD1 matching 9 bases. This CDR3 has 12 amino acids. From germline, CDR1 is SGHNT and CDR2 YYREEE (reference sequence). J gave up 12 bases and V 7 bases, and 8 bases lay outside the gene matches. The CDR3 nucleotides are TGTGCCAGCTCGTCCGGGACAGGGTGGCAGTTCTTC. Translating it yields CASSSGTGWQFF.

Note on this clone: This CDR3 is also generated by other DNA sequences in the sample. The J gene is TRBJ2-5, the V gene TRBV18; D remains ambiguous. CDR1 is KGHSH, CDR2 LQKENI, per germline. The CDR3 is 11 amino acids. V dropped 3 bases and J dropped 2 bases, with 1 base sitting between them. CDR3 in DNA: TGTGCCAGCTCACCTCAAGAGACCCAGTACTTC. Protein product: CASSPQETQYF. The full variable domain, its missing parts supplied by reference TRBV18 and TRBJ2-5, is NAGVMQNPRHLVRRRGQEARLRCSPMKGHSHVYWYRQLPEEGLKFMVYLQKENIIDESGMPKERFSAEFPKEGPSILRIQQVVRGDSAAYFCASSPQETQYFGPGTRLLVL.

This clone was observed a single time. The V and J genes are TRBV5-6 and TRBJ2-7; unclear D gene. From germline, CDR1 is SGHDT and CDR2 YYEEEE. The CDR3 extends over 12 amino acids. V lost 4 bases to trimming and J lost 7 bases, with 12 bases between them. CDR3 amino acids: CASSPGPSEQYF. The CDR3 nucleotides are TGTGCCAGCAGCCCAGGCCCCTCGGAGCAGTACTTC.

CDR3 in DNA: TGCGCCAGCAGCCAGGACCGGGGGGCTAGCGGGAGCGGGTATGAGCAGTTCTTC. Amino acids: CASSQDRGASGSGYEQFF. This sequence joins TRBV4-3 and TRBJ2-1; 10 nucleotides align to TRBD2. The CDR3 spans 18 residues. V lost 3 bases to trimming and J lost 8 bases; unmatched junction nucleotides: 16. Per the germline V gene, CDR1 is LGHNA and CDR2 is YSLEER.

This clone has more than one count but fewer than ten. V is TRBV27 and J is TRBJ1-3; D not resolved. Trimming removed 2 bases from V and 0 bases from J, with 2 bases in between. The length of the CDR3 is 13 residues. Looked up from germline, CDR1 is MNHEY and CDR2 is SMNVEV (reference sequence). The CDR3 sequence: CASSLVSGNTIYF. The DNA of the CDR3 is TGTGCCAGCAGTTTAGTCTCTGGAAACACCATATATTTT.

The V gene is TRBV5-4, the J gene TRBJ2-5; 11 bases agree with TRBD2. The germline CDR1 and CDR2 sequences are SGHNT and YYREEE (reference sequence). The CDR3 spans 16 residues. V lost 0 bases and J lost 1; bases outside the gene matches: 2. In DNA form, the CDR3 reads TGTGCCAGCAGCTTGGCTAGCGGGGGGACCCAAGAGACCCAGTACTTC. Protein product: CASSLASGGTQETQYF.

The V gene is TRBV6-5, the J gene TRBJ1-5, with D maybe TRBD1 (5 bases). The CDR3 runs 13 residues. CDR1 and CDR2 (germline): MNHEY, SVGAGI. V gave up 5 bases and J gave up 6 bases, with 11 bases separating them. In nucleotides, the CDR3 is TGTGCCAGCAGTCAGACAGCCCGTCAGCCCCAGCATTTT. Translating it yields CASSQTARQPQHF.

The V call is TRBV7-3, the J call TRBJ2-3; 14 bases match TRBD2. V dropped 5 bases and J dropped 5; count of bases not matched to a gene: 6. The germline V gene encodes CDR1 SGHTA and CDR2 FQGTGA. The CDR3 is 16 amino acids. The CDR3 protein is CASSRGTSGRGDTQYF. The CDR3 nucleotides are TGTGCCAGCAGCAGGGGGACTAGCGGGAGAGGAGATACGCAGTATTTT.

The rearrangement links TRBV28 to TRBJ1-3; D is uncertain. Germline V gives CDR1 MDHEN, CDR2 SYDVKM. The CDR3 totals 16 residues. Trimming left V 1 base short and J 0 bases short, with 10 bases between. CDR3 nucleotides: TGTGCCAGCAGTTTATCTGGGTCCAACTCTGGAAACACCATATATTTT. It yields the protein CASSLSGSNSGNTIYF. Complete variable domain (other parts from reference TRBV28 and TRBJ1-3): DVKVTQSSRYLVKRTGEKVFLECVQDMDHENMFWYRQDPGLGLRLIYFSYDVKMKEKGDIPEGYSVSREKKERFSLILESASTNQTSMYLCASSLSGSNSGNTIYFGEGSWLTVV.